The TCR beta chain described here comes from a study of blood T cells in healthy people across ages. Across the whole study: Every two T cells gave about one barcoded beta molecule via template switching. Study-wide results and caveats: Long-lived donors exceeded aged donors in naive CD4+ cells and diversity.

The V gene's germline CDR1 is SGHRS and CDR2 YFSETQ. The CDR3 sequence is 15 residues long. The study drew donors from healthy Caucasian individuals in Russia aged roughly 6 to 90. Isolation per sample recovered at least 6 million PBMCs. As to this clonotype: Its antigen remains unknown.

Using a J-beta primer mix together with a sample-barcoded 5' primer, a second PCR was run for 7 to 11 cycles. TCRdb analysed the 5' RACE reads with MiXCR anew, one entry per CDR3 protein. The sample includes 780,000 or so distinct CDR3 sequences, about 53% of them seen just once. The source of this sequence is a man aged 80 or over in good health. The source material was blood. The V call is TRBV5-1, the J call TRBJ2-5, with 7 bases fitting TRBD2. The better agreement between TRBJ2-7 and the DNA end casts doubt on the J call. CDR3 bases: TGCGCCAGCAGCGGAATGACTAGCAGGATACACGAGCAGTACTTC. This translates into CASSGMTSRIHEQYF.